This TCR beta chain was obtained from a study of radiotherapy plus CTLA-4 blockade in lung cancer. Turning to the study itself: Among all patients, roughly 17% showed objective responses, while 30% to 35% had disease control.

This table comes from immunoSEQ multiplex PCR, and its TCRdb copy is limited to in-frame clones, with some not included. The sample has around 130,000 clones, about 87% seen once. This CDR3 has 16 residues. Trimming at V came to 6 bases and at J to 7 bases, leaving 14 bases not matched to a gene. CDR1 is SNHLY and CDR2 is FYNNEI in the germline V gene. Patients with chemo-refractory metastatic non-small-cell lung cancer received focal radiation plus CTLA-4 blockade with ipilimumab. Points on this clone: Its specificity is unknown.

General study results and limits: TCR clones of tumor origin grew in blood after radiotherapy plus ipilimumab.

The TCR sequence derives from a human donor with non-small cell lung cancer that progressed on radiotherapy plus ipilimumab. This material consisted of peripheral blood, taken from a patient treated with radiotherapy plus ipilimumab. The chain has TRBV2 and TRBJ2-2; 7 bases are shared with TRBD1. The DNA for the CDR3 is TGTGCCAGCAGCAAAGATCCGGGACAGCCCAACGGGGAGCTGTTTTTT. As protein: CASSKDPGQPNGELFF.